The rows below give T cell receptor beta chains drawn from one sample of a study of shared clonotypes between healthy human individuals. Produced via immunoSEQ multiplex PCR; TCRdb's table is partial and in-frame only. The data contain roughly 520,000 clones, around 95% of them singletons. Sequencing was performed on naive CD4+ T cells sorted from blood. Receptor source: a woman in her twenties or thirties in good health. Both conserved end residues are part of each CDR3. Each record gives: clone size, CDR3 length, D gene, V gene, J gene, CDR3 protein, CDR3 DNA. D genes are given only for firm matches. The listing skips clone size in some rows; elsewhere it reads once, few, many or a size class.

clone size: -
CDR3 length: 14
D gene: -
V gene: TRBV5-8
J gene: TRBJ2-4
CDR3 protein: CASSLDRERNIQYF
CDR3 DNA: TGTGCCAGCAGCTTGGACAGGGAGAGAAACATTCAGTACTTC

clone size: -
CDR3 length: 12
D gene: -
V gene: TRBV29-1
J gene: TRBJ1-4
CDR3 protein: CSVRAGSEKLFF
CDR3 DNA: TGCAGCGTTAGGGCAGGGAGCGAAAAACTGTTTTTT

clone size: -
CDR3 length: 17
D gene: TRBD1
V gene: TRBV6-1
J gene: TRBJ1-4
CDR3 protein: CASSAPRTGTYNEKLFF
CDR3 DNA: TGTGCCAGCAGTGCACCACGGACAGGGACGTACAATGAAAAACTGTTTTTT

clone size: once
CDR3 length: 15
D gene: -
V gene: TRBV25-1
J gene: TRBJ2-6
CDR3 protein: CASSVPGSGANVLTF
CDR3 DNA: TGTGCCAGCAGTGTCCCAGGCTCTGGGGCCAACGTCCTGACTTTC

clone size: -
CDR3 length: 13
D gene: -
V gene: TRBV2
J gene: TRBJ1-2
CDR3 protein: CASSDIWEDGYTF
CDR3 DNA: TGTGCCAGCAGTGATATTTGGGAAGACGGCTACACCTTC

clone size: -
CDR3 length: 16
D gene: TRBD2
V gene: TRBV6-5
J gene: TRBJ2-2
CDR3 protein: CASSYRGTSGRGELFF
CDR3 DNA: TGTGCCAGCAGTTACCGCGGGACTAGCGGGCGAGGGGAGCTGTTTTTT

clone size: -
CDR3 length: 16
D gene: TRBD2
V gene: TRBV5-4
J gene: TRBJ2-5
CDR3 protein: CASSQTSGGLGETQYF
CDR3 DNA: TGTGCCAGCAGCCAAACTAGCGGCGGGTTGGGGGAGACCCAGTACTTC

clone size: once
CDR3 length: 14
D gene: TRBD1
V gene: TRBV7-7
J gene: TRBJ2-5
CDR3 protein: CASSPTGGLKTQYF
CDR3 DNA: TGTGCCAGCAGCCCGACAGGGGGCTTGAAGACCCAGTACTTC

clone size: once
CDR3 length: 18
D gene: -
V gene: TRBV30
J gene: TRBJ1-4
CDR3 protein: CAWSVLSLDRTQREKLFF
CDR3 DNA: TGTGCCTGGAGTGTACTATCCCTTGACCGAACCCAAAGGGAAAAACTGTTTTTT

clone size: -
CDR3 length: 12
D gene: TRBD1
V gene: TRBV7-9
J gene: TRBJ1-5
CDR3 protein: CASSLGQGPRHF
CDR3 DNA: TGTGCCAGCAGCCTGGGACAGGGGCCGCGGCATTTT

clone size: -
CDR3 length: 13
D gene: -
V gene: TRBV30
J gene: TRBJ1-2
CDR3 protein: CAWSPGDVYGYTF
CDR3 DNA: TGTGCCTGGAGTCCGGGGGACGTTTATGGCTACACCTTC

clone size: -
CDR3 length: 14
D gene: -
V gene: TRBV28
J gene: TRBJ2-7
CDR3 protein: CASSPRTVTYEQYF
CDR3 DNA: TGTGCCAGCAGTCCCCGGACGGTAACCTACGAGCAGTACTTC

clone size: -
CDR3 length: 15
D gene: -
V gene: TRBV7-2
J gene: TRBJ1-5
CDR3 protein: CASSPHRAGNQPQHF
CDR3 DNA: TGTGCCAGCAGCCCCCACAGGGCTGGCAATCAGCCCCAGCATTTT

clone size: -
CDR3 length: 14
D gene: -
V gene: TRBV28
J gene: TRBJ1-4
CDR3 protein: CASIQRATNEKLFF
CDR3 DNA: TGTGCCAGCATCCAAAGAGCAACTAATGAAAAACTGTTTTTT

clone size: -
CDR3 length: 15
D gene: TRBD2
V gene: TRBV2
J gene: TRBJ2-7
CDR3 protein: CASSRLAGDPYEQYF
CDR3 DNA: TGTGCCAGCAGCCGACTAGCGGGAGATCCCTACGAGCAGTACTTC

clone size: -
CDR3 length: 14
D gene: TRBD2
V gene: TRBV5-1
J gene: TRBJ2-3
CDR3 protein: CASRRGTDTDTQYF
CDR3 DNA: TGCGCCAGCAGGCGGGGGACTGACACAGATACGCAGTATTTT